The 10 T cell receptor beta chains given below trace back to one sample, sequenced in a study of blood T cells in healthy people across ages. Using a J-beta primer mix together with a sample-barcoded 5' primer, a second PCR was run for roughly 7 to 11 cycles. TCRdb called the 5' RACE reads again in MiXCR, with one record for every CDR3 protein. The table records over 550,000 distinct CDR3 sequences, about 28% of them present only once. Sequencing was carried out using blood. Every receptor here comes from a woman of 80 years or more in good health.

This clonotype was picked up many times. CDR3 amino acids: CASSMDRASYEQYF. In DNA form, the CDR3 reads TGCGCCAGCAGCATGGACAGGGCGTCCTACGAGCAGTACTTC. This sequence joins TRBV5-1 and TRBJ2-7, with 8 bases identical to TRBD1. This CDR3 spans 14 amino acids. The V gene end was trimmed by 4 bases and the J gene end by 1 base; junction bases not matched to a gene: 4. The germline CDR1 and CDR2 sequences are SGHRS and YFSETQ.

This clonotype was seen ten or more times. The rearrangement joins TRBV7-9 to TRBJ1-2; D ambiguous. Germline-derived CDR1 and CDR2 are SEHNR and FQNEAQ (reference sequence). V dropped 2 bases and J dropped 8 bases, with 15 bases sitting between them. This CDR3 is built from 14 residues. The CDR3 sequence: CASSLSALIEGYTF. DNA for the CDR3: TGTGCCAGCAGCTTATCGGCCCTTATAGAGGGCTACACCTTC.

The table lists this clonotype with many counts. This chain connects TRBV6-6 to TRBJ1-5, with D possibly TRBD1 on 5 matching bases. CDR1 is MNHNY, CDR2 SVGAGI, per germline (reference sequence). V was trimmed by 10 bases and J by 4 bases, leaving 11 bases between them. The CDR3 has 12 amino acids. The CDR3 sequence is CATRVGNQPQHF. In DNA form, the CDR3 reads TGTGCCACCAGGGTAGGAAATCAGCCCCAGCATTTT.

This clonotype came up many times. The chain has TRBV20-1 and TRBJ2-1; the match to TRBD2 covers 10 bases. The CDR3 covers 14 residues. Germline lookup yields CDR1 DFQATT and CDR2 SNEGSKA (reference sequence). J gave up 9 bases and V 2 bases, and 7 bases lay outside the gene matches. The CDR3 region is CSARKSGGAGEQFF. Written as DNA, the CDR3 is TGCAGTGCTAGAAAAAGCGGGGGGGCCGGTGAGCAGTTCTTC.

Turning to this clonotype: One end of the junction is discordant with germline, which a read error may explain. The chain couples TRBV7-9 to TRBJ2-1, with TRBD2 matching 12 bases. Per germline, CDR1 SEHNR and CDR2 FQNEAQ (reference sequence). The CDR3 runs to 17 residues. CDR3 sequence (DNA): TGTGCCAGTAGCTGGCTGGGGGCTAGCGGGAGGGCCGATGAGCAGTTCTTC. It is translated as CASSWLGASGRADEQFF.

About this clonotype: A much larger clone lies a single base off, so this may be a read error. The V and J genes are TRBV19 and TRBJ2-5; D is perhaps TRBD1 (5 bases). Trimming stripped 5 bases from V and 3 bases from J, with 16 bases between. The CDR3 runs 15 residues. Germline loops: CDR1 LNHDA, CDR2 SQIVND (reference sequence). The DNA of the CDR3 is TGTGCCAGTAGTGTAGGGGCGGCGAGCGAAGAGACCCAGTACTTC. Translated, it gives CASSVGAASEETQYF.

This clonotype was recorded many times. The gene calls are TRBV15 and TRBJ2-3; D unclear. Germline CDR1 reads LNHNV; CDR2 reads YYDKDF (reference sequence). CDR3 length: 14 residues. V was pared by 0 bases and J by 2 bases, with 6 bases between. CDR3 in DNA: TGTGCCACCAGCAGAGACCGGGTCACAGATACGCAGTATTTT. Its translation is CATSRDRVTDTQYF.

This clonotype came up many times. The chain carries TRBV7-2 and TRBJ2-5, with 13 bases lining up with TRBD2. The CDR3 extends over 17 amino acids. Germline V gives CDR1 SGHTA, CDR2 FQGNSA. The junction had 6 bases not matched to a gene; V was cut back by 5 bases and J by 0 bases. The CDR3 reads CASSLRLAGGHQETQYF. In DNA form, the CDR3 reads TGTGCCAGCAGCCTCCGACTAGCGGGGGGACACCAAGAGACCCAGTACTTC. The complete variable domain, with remaining parts taken from reference TRBV7-2 and TRBJ2-5, reads GAGVSQSPSNKVTEKGKDVELRCDPISGHTALYWYRQSLGQGLEFLIYFQGNSAPDKSGLPSDRFSAERTGGSVSTLTIQRTQQEDSAVYLCASSLRLAGGHQETQYFGPGTRLLVL.

Worth noting for this clonotype: This sequence may be a read error, since a much larger clone differs from it by one base. The rearrangement links TRBV11-1 to TRBJ2-7; D not resolved. The CDR3 totals 14 residues. With 2 bases removed from V and 3 bases from J, the gap between germline ends came to 11 bases. Germline V CDR1 and CDR2: SGHAT, FQDESV (reference sequence). DNA for the CDR3: TGTGCCAGCAGCTTACAAGCCGACCGCTACGAGCAGTACTTC. Amino acids: CASSLQADRYEQYF.

This clonotype has at least ten counts. The chain couples TRBV20-1 to TRBJ2-1, with a weak D call TRBD1 (5 bases). Trimming removed 6 bases at V and 3 bases at J, with 18 bases between. Germline CDR1 is DFQATT and CDR2 is SNEGSKA (reference sequence). The CDR3 is 15 amino acids. For the CDR3, the DNA is TGCAGTGCACCAAAGGGGTCTGGGGTCTACAATGAGCAGTTCTTC. It codes for CSAPKGSGVYNEQFF.